This T cell receptor (beta chain) was sequenced in a study of control samples from healthy donors and cancer patients. TCRdb's table, derived via immunoSEQ multiplex PCR, lists solely in-frame clones and lacks some. Of about 69,000 clones in the sample, 75% to 90% were seen once. The germline V and J ends were trimmed by 3 bases and 5 bases, with 11 bases remaining between them. CDR3 length: 15 amino acids. Germline V gives CDR1 MNHEY, CDR2 SMNVEV (reference sequence). V and J are TRBV27 and TRBJ1-6; D may be TRBD1 (6 bases). Sequencing input: PBMCs. This TCR derives from a woman in her fifties or sixties with lung cancer. CDR3 loop: CASSFQGRDNSPLHF. CDR3 bases: TGTGCCAGCAGTTTTCAGGGGAGGGATAATTCACCCCTCCACTTT.